This T cell receptor beta chain emerged from a study of blood T cell repertoires in COVID-19. On the study more broadly: COVID-19 samples, acute and convalescent, were from the United States, Italy and Spain. The analysed material was cDNA or gDNA that came from T cells, B-cell-depleted T cells, or PBMCs.

The germline gives CDR1 SGHTA, CDR2 FQGNSA. CDR3 length: 14 residues. V lost 11 bases to trimming and J lost 7 bases, with 18 bases between them. Study processing details: Reference gene primer amplification gave estimated nucleated cell counts. Using immunoSEQ multiplex PCR, the repertoire was profiled, and TCRdb retains in-frame clones only, with some absent. V and J calls plus clone size are reproduced from that table; the DNA served to infer D and trimming. The sample holds over 100,000 clones, 65% to 85% seen once. V is TRBV7-2 and J is TRBJ1-6; the D is unclear. The sample consisted of peripheral blood. The sequence derives from a woman aged 70-85 years with acute or convalescent COVID-19. CDR3 loop: CAGPLKRGNSPLHF. For the CDR3, the DNA is TGTGCCGGCCCCCTCAAACGAGGGAATTCACCCCTCCACTTT. Full variable domain (missing parts from reference TRBV7-2 and TRBJ1-6): GAGVSQSPSNKVTEKGKDVELRCDPISGHTALYWYRQSLGQGLEFLIYFQGNSAPDKSGLPSDRFSAERTGGSVSTLTIQRTQQEDSAVYLCAGPLKRGNSPLHFGNGTRLTVT.